These 5 T cell receptor beta chains originate from one sample sequenced in a study of T cell changes during pregnancy in multiple sclerosis. TCRdb keeps only in-frame clones here, not all; method: immunoSEQ multiplex PCR. The sample holds roughly 61,000 clones, around 90% seen once. The sequencing used peripheral blood, collected in the first trimester of pregnancy. All receptors derive from a female donor in good health, enrolled as a control in a pregnancy study.

This rearrangement joins TRBV4-2 to TRBJ1-1, with a tentative D call TRBD1 (6 bases). This CDR3 has 18 amino acids. With 0 bases removed from V and 3 bases from J, the gap between germline ends came to 20 bases. Germline V gene data show CDR1 as LGHNA and CDR2 as YNFKEQ. CDR3 DNA sequence: TGTGCCAGCAGCCAAGACAGTCGAGAAGGGGGAACGGACACTGAAGCTTTCTTT. This gives the protein CASSQDSREGGTDTEAFF.

CDR3 in amino acids: CASSSEKGASNQPQHF. The CDR3 DNA is TGTGCCAGTAGTAGTGAGAAGGGGGCGAGCAATCAGCCCCAGCATTTT. V and J are TRBV19 and TRBJ1-5; 7 bases line up with TRBD1. CDR1 and CDR2 (germline): LNHDA, SQIVND (reference sequence). J gave up 1 base and V 4 bases, and 7 bases lay outside the gene matches. This CDR3 has 16 residues. The whole variable domain, filled in from reference TRBV19 and TRBJ1-5, reads DGGITQSPKYLFRKEGQNVTLSCEQNLNHDAMYWYRQDPGQGLRLIYYSQIVNDFQKGDIAEGYSVSREKKESFPLTVTSAQKNPTAFYLCASSSEKGASNQPQHFGDGTRLSIL.

V and J are TRBV4-2 and TRBJ2-5, with TRBD2 matching over 9 bases. The V and J ends lost 0 bases and 4 bases, in that order; junction bases with no gene match: 12. This CDR3 contains 18 residues. Germline V CDR1 and CDR2: LGHNA, YNFKEQ. The CDR3 DNA follows: TGTGCCAGCAGCCAAGATAGAAGGGGGCGGGGGGGCCTAGAGACCCAGTACTTC. Amino acid sequence: CASSQDRRGRGGLETQYF.

The V and J genes are TRBV9 and TRBJ1-1; D ambiguous. CDR1 and CDR2 (germline): SGDLS, YYNGEE. The CDR3 totals 14 residues. With 2 bases removed from V and 1 base from J, the gap between germline ends came to 9 bases. CDR3 region: CASSVHAGNTEAFF. The CDR3 nucleotides read TGTGCCAGCAGCGTTCATGCGGGGAACACTGAAGCTTTCTTT.

The chain links TRBV10-3 to TRBJ1-6, with TRBD1 as a possible D gene (6 bases). Between the trimmed V and J ends, which lost 4 bases and 9 bases, there was a span of 16 bases. Germline assignment: CDR1 ENHRY and CDR2 SYGVKD. The CDR3 extends over 15 amino acids. Written as DNA, the CDR3 is TGTGCCATCAGTGGGGAGGGACACCCTGGTTCACCCCTCCACTTT. Translated, it gives CAISGEGHPGSPLHF.